This record looks at one T cell receptor (beta chain) sequence and its context. Its antigen is still unknown. Looked up from germline, CDR1 is DFQATT and CDR2 is SNEGSKA (reference sequence). Trimming took 3 bases from V and 0 from J, leaving 8 bases between them. CDR3 size: 13 residues. This entry belongs to a study of T cell responses to AZD1222 COVID-19 vaccine. Whole-study findings and limits: White British donors predominated, females outnumbered males, and clonal diversity was possibly underestimated. Spike-specific TCR repertoires showed rising breadth and depth after two AZD1222 doses. Nearly half of unique spike-specific TCRs reportedly avoided B.1.351 and B.1.1.7 mutated regions.

Method: immunoSEQ multiplex PCR; TCRdb's copy keeps in-frame clones and lacks some. The table shows over 120,000 clones, with 85% to 90% occurring only once. The chain combines TRBV20-1 with TRBJ1-1; no clear D gene. The sample was peripheral blood, taken on day 0 of AZD1222 vaccination. The TCR was taken from an adult in good health. The chain's CDR3 is CSASFQVNTEAFF. The CDR3 DNA follows: TGCAGTGCTAGTTTCCAGGTGAACACTGAAGCTTTCTTT.